This TCR beta chain comes out of a study of control samples from healthy donors and cancer patients. Germline loops: CDR1 SGHVS, CDR2 FNYEAQ. The CDR3 loop spans 16 amino acids. With 5 bases clipped from V and 0 bases from J, the junction kept 7 bases outside the gene matches. Repertoires were generated with immunoSEQ multiplex PCR, while TCRdb's copy carries only in-frame clones and drops some. This table holds tens of thousands of clones, roughly 92% found once. Sequencing was done on a sample of PBMCs. The rearrangement uses TRBV7-6 and TRBJ1-5; 7 positions match TRBD1. The receptor was derived from a young man with colorectal cancer. CDR3 bases: TGTGCCAGCAGCGCCAGGGGGAGGGATAGCAATCAGCCCCAGCATTTT. Translation gives CASSARGRDSNQPQHF.